This T cell receptor (beta chain) was documented in a study of brain T cells in children with intractable seizures. The sample's time point: blood from clinic visit 5 months post-surgery; TSC patient then seizure free. Pre-surgery treatment included at least one anti-epileptic drug. On this clone itself: Its antigen is not identified.

V trimming: 6 bases; J trimming: 10 bases; junction bases outside the gene matches: 7. Germline V gives CDR1 SEHNR, CDR2 FQNEAQ (reference sequence). This CDR3 has 14 amino acids. Study results and caveats: Pre-surgery blood may have been undersampled, hiding some clones. Patients' HCMV serostatus was unknown; virus specificity rests on CDR3 similarity alone.

The table came from immunoSEQ multiplex PCR; TCRdb's copy has only in-frame clones and leaves some out. The table shows hundreds of thousands of clones, with over 90% occurring only once. The input for sequencing was peripheral blood, taken around 5 months after surgery. This sequence joins TRBV7-9 and TRBJ1-6; TRBD1 matches at 9 bases. This TCR was recovered from a boy less than two years old with tuberous sclerosis and intractable seizures. CDR3 bases: TGTGCCAGCAGTACCGGGACAGGGAGCTCACCCCTCCACTTT. Protein sequence: CASSTGTGSSPLHF. Using reference TRBV7-9 and TRBJ1-6 for the parts outside the CDR3, the full variable domain is DTGVSQNPRHKITKRGQNVTFRCDPISEHNRLYWYRQTLGQGPEFLTYFQNEAQLEKSRLLSDRFSAERPKGSFSTLEIQRTEQGDSAMYLCASSTGTGSSPLHFGNGTRLTVT.